The subject of this entry is one TCR beta chain. The antigen is not known. The data are from a study of cytomegalovirus exposure and HLA in healthy donors. The study's findings and limits: Highest at DRB1 and lowest at HLA-C, TCR association rates differed among HLA loci in a later analysis. Across all donors, roughly uniform sequencing depth was an assumption of the presence/absence analyses. Further analysis was carried out later, and it showed several of the most significant clusters appearing linked to common viral pathogens.

Researchers ran the PCR with 60 Vbeta and 13 Jbeta primers. In the source study's methods: It was a later analysis that counted tens of millions of unique TCR beta chains, of which roughly 11 million were shared. Profiling relied on immunoSEQ multiplex PCR, and the TCRdb table lists in-frame clones only, not all of them. V, J and clone size derive from that table, while D and trimming were established from the DNA sequence. This repertoire shows about 90,000 clones, just over 75% found once; its top ten account for around 0.53%. Germline lookup yields CDR1 MGHDK and CDR2 SYGVNS. CDR3 length: 15 amino acids. V lost 1 base and J 1 base, leaving 8 bases between the germline ends.

The receptor was derived from a man aged 25 to 40 in good health and CMV-seronegative. V gene TRBV25-1 combines with J gene TRBJ1-5, with a possible D match to TRBD1 (6 bases). Sample: PBMCs. CDR3 sequence (DNA): TGTGCCAGCAGTGAATCGACAGGAAGCAATCAGCCCCAGCATTTT. Translating it yields CASSESTGSNQPQHF.